This TCR beta chain was sequenced for a study of T cell responses to AZD1222 COVID-19 vaccine. As concerns this clone: What it recognizes is unknown. Other nucleotide sequences in the sample specify the same CDR3.

Trimming took 6 bases from V and 4 from J; bases not matched to a gene: 8. In germline, CDR1 is KGHSH, CDR2 LQKENI. The CDR3 loop spans 14 amino acids. Method: immunoSEQ multiplex PCR; TCRdb's copy keeps in-frame clones and lacks some. This sample carries some 130,000 clones, approximately 84% of them seen once, and the ten largest clones take around 20%. General study points: Donor demographics were predominantly white British with a female majority; clonal diversity may be underestimated.

Sequencing was performed on peripheral blood, taken on day 0 of AZD1222 vaccination. The sequence was obtained from an adult in good health. The chain has TRBV18 and TRBJ1-2; 7 bases are shared with TRBD1. CDR3 region: CASSPEQGSYGYTF. The CDR3 region has the DNA TGTGCCAGCTCCCCAGAACAGGGGAGCTATGGCTACACCTTC.